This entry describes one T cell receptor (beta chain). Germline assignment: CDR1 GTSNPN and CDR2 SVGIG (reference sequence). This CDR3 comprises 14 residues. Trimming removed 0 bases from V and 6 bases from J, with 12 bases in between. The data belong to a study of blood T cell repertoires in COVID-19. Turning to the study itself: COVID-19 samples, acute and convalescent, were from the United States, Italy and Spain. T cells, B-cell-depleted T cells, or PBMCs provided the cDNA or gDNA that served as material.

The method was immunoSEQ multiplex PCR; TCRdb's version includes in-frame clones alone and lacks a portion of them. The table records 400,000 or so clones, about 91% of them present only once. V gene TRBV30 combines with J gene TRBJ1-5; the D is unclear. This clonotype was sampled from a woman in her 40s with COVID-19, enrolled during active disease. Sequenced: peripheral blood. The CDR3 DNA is TGTGCCTGGAGTGTAGACACCCTCGGTCAGCCCCAGCATTTT. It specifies CAWSVDTLGQPQHF. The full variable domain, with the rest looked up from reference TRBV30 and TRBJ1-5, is SQTIHQWPATLVQPVGSPLSLECTVEGTSNPNLYWYRQAAGRGLQLLFYSVGIGQISSEVPQNLSASRPQDRQFILSSKKLLLSDSGFYLCAWSVDTLGQPQHFGDGTRLSIL.